These 27 T cell receptor beta chains share one sample of origin, sequenced in a study of siplizumab effects on memory and regulatory T cells. Clones were read by immunoSEQ multiplex PCR, and TCRdb kept only the in-frame ones, dropping some. The data contain about 100,000 clones, less than 95% of them seen just once; the ten biggest clones take up 1% to 1.5%. Sequenced: non-Treg CD4+ T cells sorted from blood. Receptors were obtained from a human donor in good health.

This clone was detected once. V is TRBV15 and J is TRBJ1-2; D uncertain. V lost 7 bases and J 4 bases, leaving 16 bases between the germline ends. This CDR3 is built from 14 residues. Germline CDR1 LNHNV, CDR2 YYDKDF (reference sequence). Written as DNA, the CDR3 is TGTGCCACCACCCCAGTAGATATATCCTATGGCTACACCTTC. Translation: CATTPVDISYGYTF. Using reference TRBV15 and TRBJ1-2 for the parts outside the CDR3, the full variable domain is DAMVIQNPRYQVTQFGKPVTLSCSQTLNHNVMYWYQQKSSQAPKLLFHYYDKDFNNEADTPDNFQSRRPNTSFCFLDIRSPGLGDTAMYLCATTPVDISYGYTFGSGTRLTVV.

The chain uses TRBV18 and TRBJ1-3; tentatively, D is TRBD1 (5 bases). This CDR3 contains 15 residues. The V gene lost 2 bases and the J gene lost 6 bases, with 14 bases spanning the gap. The germline V gene has CDR1 KGHSH and CDR2 LQKENI. The CDR3 region is CASSPSRGFVNTIYF. In nucleotides, the CDR3 is TGTGCCAGCTCACCATCAAGGGGCTTTGTAAACACCATATATTTT.

The chain is built from TRBV6-1 and TRBJ1-2, with a weak D call TRBD1 (6 bases). The CDR3 spans 14 residues. The germline V gene has CDR1 MNHNS and CDR2 SASEGT. The V and J ends lost 0 bases and 6 bases respectively, with 11 bases between them. The CDR3 is CASSEAQGTDGYTF. The CDR3 region has the DNA TGTGCCAGCAGTGAAGCCCAGGGGACGGATGGCTACACCTTC.

This clone was observed a single time. This chain uses TRBV19 with TRBJ2-3; the match to TRBD2 covers 9 bases. CDR1 is LNHDA and CDR2 is SQIVND in the germline V gene (reference sequence). V lost 6 bases, J lost 5 bases, and 9 bases stayed unmatched. This CDR3 has 15 residues. The CDR3 reads CASSPGGTSRDTQYF. As DNA, the CDR3 is TGTGCCAGTAGCCCTGGTGGGACTAGCCGAGATACGCAGTATTTT. Variable domain in full (rest from reference TRBV19 and TRBJ2-3): DGGITQSPKYLFRKEGQNVTLSCEQNLNHDAMYWYRQDPGQGLRLIYYSQIVNDFQKGDIAEGYSVSREKKESFPLTVTSAQKNPTAFYLCASSPGGTSRDTQYFGPGTRLTVL.

This chain joins TRBV7-2 and TRBJ1-2; possibly TRBD1 for D (5 bases). Trimming left V 7 bases short and J 4 bases short, with 16 bases between. This CDR3 is built from 14 residues. Germline V gene lookup returns CDR1 SGHTA and CDR2 FQGNSA. This CDR3 is CASTLAGGTYGYTF. The CDR3 DNA is TGTGCCAGCACCTTGGCCGGGGGAACCTATGGCTACACCTTC.

This clone was recorded only once. This rearrangement joins TRBV28 to TRBJ1-2, with D possibly matching TRBD1 (5 bases). Germline lookup yields CDR1 MDHEN and CDR2 SYDVKM. V shed 8 bases and J shed 4 bases, with 14 bases lying between them. This CDR3 comprises 13 residues. The CDR3 DNA sequence: TGTGCCAGCGAAATGACAGTAAGCTATGGCTACACCTTC. Protein: CASEMTVSYGYTF.

This clone was seen only once. This sequence joins TRBV5-6 and TRBJ2-1; 8 bases align to TRBD2. Unmatched junction bases numbered 9, after V lost 3 bases and J lost 7 bases. The CDR3 runs 15 residues. Germline CDR1 and CDR2: SGHDT and YYEEEE. The CDR3 nucleotides read TGTGCCAGCAGCTCTCGGGGCGGGAGGCGTAATGAGCAGTTCTTC. Translation gives CASSSRGGRRNEQFF.

The CDR3 reads CASSLKAGEYEQYF. For the CDR3, the DNA is TGCGCCAGCAGCTTGAAAGCGGGAGAATACGAGCAGTACTTC. The chain joins TRBV5-1 to TRBJ2-7; 8 nucleotides line up with TRBD2. There are 14 residues in the CDR3. Germline CDR1 SGHRS, CDR2 YFSETQ. J was trimmed by 4 bases and V by 1 base; bases with no gene match: 4.

V and J are TRBV25-1 and TRBJ2-1; 8 bases map to TRBD1. With V trimmed by 1 base and J by 9 bases, 8 bases remained unmatched. From germline, CDR1 is MGHDK and CDR2 SYGVNS. This CDR3 is 15 amino acids long. The CDR3 here is CASSELRDRKGEQFF. CDR3 DNA sequence: TGTGCCAGCAGTGAATTGCGGGACAGGAAAGGTGAGCAGTTCTTC.

The chain uses TRBV7-6 and TRBJ2-3; TRBD2 matches at 9 bases. Germline trimming cut 1 base from V and 6 bases from J; bases unmatched to any gene: 8. This CDR3 has 16 residues. CDR1 is SGHVS, CDR2 FNYEAQ, per germline. The CDR3 DNA sequence: TGTGCCAGCAGCTTAGTGTCTAGCGGGAACTTTGATACGCAGTATTTT. Translated: CASSLVSSGNFDTQYF.

This clone came up once. The chain is built from TRBV5-1 and TRBJ1-4; perhaps TRBD1 as D (6 bases). Germline loops: CDR1 SGHRS, CDR2 YFSETQ. The CDR3 is 15 amino acids. V was pared by 1 base and J by 8 bases, with 15 bases between. CDR3 sequence: CASSLTGGSIEKLFF. CDR3 in DNA: TGCGCCAGCAGCTTGACGGGGGGCAGCATCGAAAAACTGTTTTTT.

This sequence joins TRBV9 and TRBJ2-2, with D perhaps matching TRBD2 (6 bases). Germline CDR1 reads SGDLS; CDR2 reads YYNGEE. The ends were cut back, 3 bases at V and 1 base at J, with 10 bases in the middle. The CDR3 is made up of 15 amino acids. This CDR3 is CASSAGLLNTGELFF. The DNA of the CDR3 is TGTGCCAGCAGCGCGGGACTTTTGAACACCGGGGAGCTGTTTTTT.

This clone was seen a few times. This sequence joins TRBV19 and TRBJ1-5, with 8 bases aligning to TRBD1. The ends lost 4 bases at V and 6 bases at J; junction bases unmatched: 8. There are 15 residues in the CDR3. Germline CDR1 is LNHDA and CDR2 is SQIVND (reference sequence). The CDR3 protein is CASSKDREGGQPQHF. CDR3 nucleotides: TGTGCCAGTAGTAAGGACAGGGAGGGCGGTCAGCCCCAGCATTTT.

The chain carries TRBV7-2 and TRBJ2-7; D gene ambiguous. The germline V gene has CDR1 SGHTA and CDR2 FQGNSA. The CDR3 is 11 residues long. Trimming stripped 4 bases from V and 2 bases from J, with 3 bases between. CDR3: CASSSPYEQYF. CDR3 nucleotides: TGTGCCAGCAGCTCCCCCTACGAGCAGTACTTC.

This chain joins TRBV6-5 and TRBJ1-1, with D uncertain. V was clipped by 6 bases and J by 3 bases, with 11 bases between them. The CDR3 spans 13 residues. Per the germline V gene, CDR1 is MNHEY and CDR2 is SVGAGI. CDR3: CASRVVTDTEAFF. Written as DNA, the CDR3 is TGTGCCAGCAGAGTAGTGACGGACACTGAAGCTTTCTTT.

CDR3 protein: CASSLFRQSSYEQYF. CDR3 DNA sequence: TGTGCCAGCAGCTTATTTCGACAGAGCTCCTACGAGCAGTACTTC. The rearrangement links TRBV7-4 to TRBJ2-7; tentative D call: TRBD1 (5 bases). CDR3 length: 15 amino acids. V was trimmed by 2 bases and J by 0 bases, leaving 11 bases between them. Germline V gene lookup returns CDR1 SGHVT and CDR2 SQSDAQ.

The rearrangement uses TRBV4-2 and TRBJ2-1; 9 bases fit TRBD2. CDR3 length: 16 amino acids. The V and J ends lost 1 base and 2 bases, in that order; junction bases with no gene match: 3. CDR1 and CDR2 from the germline V gene are LGHNA and YNFKEQ. The CDR3 DNA reads TGTGCCAGCAGCCAAGTCGCTAGCGGGACCTACAATGAGCAGTTCTTC. Translation: CASSQVASGTYNEQFF.

The chain links TRBV5-4 to TRBJ1-6; possible D gene TRBD1, 6 bases. The germline gives CDR1 SGHNT, CDR2 YYREEE (reference sequence). Trimming left V 0 bases short and J 10 bases short, with 14 bases between. This CDR3 region has 15 residues. CDR3 protein: CASSLDQGRGSPLHF. The CDR3 nucleotides read TGTGCCAGCAGCTTGGATCAGGGGAGAGGATCACCCCTCCACTTT.

The genes are TRBV6-7 and TRBJ2-5; weak D call: TRBD1 (5 bases). TRBV6-7 is annotated as an ORF whose role is uncertain. The CDR3 sequence is 15 residues long. V lost 2 bases to trimming and J lost 0 bases, with 10 bases between them. DNA of the CDR3: TGTGCCAGCAGTTACCCAGGGTGGGACCAAGAGACCCAGTACTTC. Translation gives CASSYPGWDQETQYF.

This clone was detected once. V gene TRBV6-4 combines with J gene TRBJ1-1; the match to TRBD1 covers 9 bases. Per the germline V gene, CDR1 is MRHNA and CDR2 is SNTAGT. The V segment lost 0 bases and the J segment 6 bases; nucleotides outside the gene matches: 11. The CDR3 contains 17 residues. CDR3: CASSDSRGTGINAEAFF. The CDR3 coding sequence is TGTGCCAGCAGTGACTCGCGCGGGACAGGGATTAATGCTGAAGCTTTCTTT.

On this clone itself: One end of the junction does not line up with germline, which may come from a read error. The V and J genes are TRBV6-4 and TRBJ2-1, with 7 positions matching TRBD1. The CDR3 is made up of 13 amino acids. Germline CDR1 MRHNA, CDR2 SNTAGT. Here the CDR3 reads CASSQGVYDEQFF. The CDR3 bases are TGTGCCAGCAGCCAGGGGGTCTACGATGAGCAGTTCTTC.

The chain employs TRBV29-1 and TRBJ2-3, with 8 nucleotides matching TRBD2. Trimming took 7 bases from V and 3 from J; bases not matched to a gene: 9. The CDR3 is made up of 14 amino acids. The V gene's germline CDR1 is SQVTM and CDR2 ANQGSEA. Here the CDR3 reads CSGGLVKRTDTQYF. The CDR3 DNA reads TGCAGCGGGGGACTAGTCAAAAGGACAGATACGCAGTATTTT.

The chain links TRBV7-8 to TRBJ2-6; the match to TRBD2 covers 8 bases. In germline, CDR1 is SGHVS, CDR2 FQNEAQ. V lost 11 bases, J lost 2 bases, and 2 bases stayed unmatched. The CDR3 extends over 13 amino acids. The CDR3 nucleotides read TGTGCCGGCGGGGGGCCTGGGGCCAACGTCCTGACTTTC. Translating gives CAGGGPGANVLTF. Together with reference TRBV7-8 and TRBJ2-6, the CDR3 gives the full variable domain: GAGVSQSPRYKVAKRGQDVALRCDPISGHVSLFWYQQALGQGPEFLTYFQNEAQLDKSGLPSDRFFAERPEGSVSTLKIQRTQQEDSAVYLCAGGGPGANVLTFGAGSRLTVL.

The chain has TRBV23-1 and TRBJ2-7; 14 positions agree with TRBD2. TRBV23-1 is recorded as an ORF, its role being uncertain. Germline trimming cut 6 bases from V and 2 bases from J; bases unmatched to any gene: 9. This CDR3 is built from 17 residues. CDR3 protein: CASSGTSGRVLTYEQYF. CDR3 DNA sequence: TGCGCCAGCAGCGGGACTAGCGGGAGAGTACTGACCTACGAGCAGTACTTC.

V is TRBV5-1 and J is TRBJ2-1; a possible D gene is TRBD2 (5 bases). CDR1 SGHRS and CDR2 YFSETQ come from the germline V gene. Trimming stripped 0 bases from V and 9 bases from J, with 10 bases between. The length of the CDR3 is 13 residues. The CDR3 region is CASSLAGGIEQFF. CDR3 bases: TGCGCCAGCAGCTTGGCAGGAGGAATTGAGCAGTTCTTC.

CDR3 amino acids: CATAPRDAAPQPQHF. CDR3 DNA sequence: TGTGCCACCGCGCCCCGGGACGCCGCCCCTCAGCCCCAGCATTTT. This chain connects TRBV19 to TRBJ1-5, with a tentative D call TRBD1 (5 bases). This CDR3 spans 15 amino acids. Germline CDR1 is LNHDA and CDR2 is SQIVND (reference sequence). V shed 10 bases and J shed 6 bases, with 22 bases lying between them.

The V and J genes are TRBV6-5 and TRBJ1-3; maybe TRBD1 (5 bases). Per germline, CDR1 MNHEY and CDR2 SVGAGI. CDR3 length equals 15 residues. V was shortened by 0 bases and J by 0 bases, with 6 bases between the two germline ends. CDR3 amino acids: CASSYSQGSGNTIYF. CDR3 DNA: TGTGCCAGCAGTTACTCCCAGGGCTCTGGAAACACCATATATTTT.